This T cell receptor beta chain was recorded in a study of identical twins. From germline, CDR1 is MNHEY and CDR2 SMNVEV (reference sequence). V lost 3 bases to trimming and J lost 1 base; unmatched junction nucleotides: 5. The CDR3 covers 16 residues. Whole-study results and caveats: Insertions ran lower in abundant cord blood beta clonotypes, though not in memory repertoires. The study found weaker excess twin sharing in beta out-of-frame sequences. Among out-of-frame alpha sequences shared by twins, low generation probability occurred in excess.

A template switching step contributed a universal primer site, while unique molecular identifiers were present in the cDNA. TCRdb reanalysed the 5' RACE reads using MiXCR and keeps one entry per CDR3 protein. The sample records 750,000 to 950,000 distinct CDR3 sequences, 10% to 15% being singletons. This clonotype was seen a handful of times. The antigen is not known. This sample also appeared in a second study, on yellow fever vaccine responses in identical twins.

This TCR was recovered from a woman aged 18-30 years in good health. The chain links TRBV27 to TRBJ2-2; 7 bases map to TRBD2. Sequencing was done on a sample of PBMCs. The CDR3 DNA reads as TGTGCCAGCAGTTTTTTTCCGGGGGGGAACACCGGGGAGCTGTTTTTT. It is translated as CASSFFPGGNTGELFF.